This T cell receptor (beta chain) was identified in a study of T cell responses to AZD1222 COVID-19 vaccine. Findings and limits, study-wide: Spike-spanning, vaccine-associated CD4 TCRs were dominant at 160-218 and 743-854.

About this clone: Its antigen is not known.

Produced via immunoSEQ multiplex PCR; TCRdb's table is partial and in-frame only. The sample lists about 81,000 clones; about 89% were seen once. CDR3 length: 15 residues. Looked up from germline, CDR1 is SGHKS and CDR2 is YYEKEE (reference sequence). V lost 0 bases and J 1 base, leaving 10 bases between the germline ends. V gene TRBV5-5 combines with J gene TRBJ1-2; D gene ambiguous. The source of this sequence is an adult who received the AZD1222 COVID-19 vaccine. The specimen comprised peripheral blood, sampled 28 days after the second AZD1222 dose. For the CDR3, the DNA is TGTGCCAGCAGCTTGGAGGTTAGACTTAACTATGGCTACACCTTC. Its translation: CASSLEVRLNYGYTF.